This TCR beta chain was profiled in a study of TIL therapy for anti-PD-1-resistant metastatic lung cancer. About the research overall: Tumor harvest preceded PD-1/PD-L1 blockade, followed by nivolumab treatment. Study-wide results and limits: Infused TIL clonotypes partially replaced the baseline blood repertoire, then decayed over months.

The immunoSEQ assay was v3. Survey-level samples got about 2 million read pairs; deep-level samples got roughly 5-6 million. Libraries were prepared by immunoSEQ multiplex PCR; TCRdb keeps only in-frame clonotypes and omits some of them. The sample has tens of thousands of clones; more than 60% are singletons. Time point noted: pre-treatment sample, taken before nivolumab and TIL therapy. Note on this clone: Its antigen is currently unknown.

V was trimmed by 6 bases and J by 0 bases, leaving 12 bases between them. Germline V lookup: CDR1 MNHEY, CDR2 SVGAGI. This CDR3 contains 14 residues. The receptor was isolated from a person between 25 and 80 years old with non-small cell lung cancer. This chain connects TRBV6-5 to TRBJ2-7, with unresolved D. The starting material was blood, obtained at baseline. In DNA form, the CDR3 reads TGTGCCAGCAGCTTTGACTGGAGCTCCTACGAGCAGTACTTC. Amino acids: CASSFDWSSYEQYF.